This TCR beta chain was observed in a study of identical twins. This clonotype was observed a few times. Its target is not known. Study outcomes and limitations: Compared with models, monozygotic twins showed more out-of-frame TCR alpha sharing.

Trimming shortened V by 6 bases and J by 6 bases, and 20 bases separated the two germline ends. The CDR3 totals 15 residues. Germline CDR1 reads DFQATT; CDR2 reads SNEGSKA (reference sequence). Healthy Caucasians alone served as donors. MiXCR was run by TCRdb on the 5' RACE reads, yielding one entry per CDR3 protein. Of 460,000 or so distinct CDR3 sequences in the sample, approximately 14% were seen once. The same data also contributed to another study, on yellow fever vaccine responses in identical twins.

The material sequenced was CD4+ T cells sorted from blood. This chain uses TRBV20-1 with TRBJ1-4; TRBD1 might be the D (5 bases). The clonotype was recovered from a young woman in good health. In DNA form, the CDR3 reads TGCAGTGCCACTCCCCATGGGGGATCTTATGAAAAACTGTTTTTT. Amino acids: CSATPHGGSYEKLFF.